This entry lists 32 T cell receptor beta chains sequenced from one sample in a study of long-term antiretroviral therapy in people with HIV. Run at survey level, the immunoSEQ assay was version v3.0. Profiled with immunoSEQ multiplex PCR; TCRdb holds only in-frame clones, not every one. The data show almost 20,000 clones, 80% seen once. This sample comprised unsorted PBMCs, obtained 0.2 years after starting antiretroviral therapy. Every receptor here comes from a woman between 40 and 55 years old with HIV.

This chain connects TRBV18 to TRBJ1-4, with TRBD1 as a possible D gene (5 bases). CDR1 and CDR2 from the germline V gene are KGHSH and LQKENI. Trimming removed 3 bases at V and 7 bases at J, with 9 bases between. This CDR3 comprises 13 residues. CDR3 nucleotide sequence: TGTGCCAGCTCACCCAGGGAAAGTGAAAAACTGTTTTTT. Translating it yields CASSPRESEKLFF.

The chain couples TRBV5-5 to TRBJ1-5; 8 bases are a match to TRBD1. The CDR3 is 14 residues long. The V gene's germline CDR1 is SGHKS and CDR2 YYEKEE (reference sequence). V was pared by 1 base and J by 6 bases, with 3 bases of the junction left unmatched. CDR3 sequence: CASSLSGGSQPQHF. The CDR3 DNA follows: TGTGCCAGCAGCTTGTCAGGGGGCTCTCAGCCCCAGCATTTT. Full variable domain (missing parts from reference TRBV5-5 and TRBJ1-5): DAGVTQSPTHLIKTRGQQVTLRCSPISGHKSVSWYQQVLGQGPQFIFQYYEKEERGRGNFPDRFSARQFPNYSSELNVNALLLGDSALYLCASSLSGGSQPQHFGDGTRLSIL.

This clone is labeled medium-sized (0.01 to 0.1%). The chain has TRBV4-2 and TRBJ1-1; the D gene is possibly TRBD1 (5 bases). Per germline, CDR1 LGHNA and CDR2 YNFKEQ. The V end lost 2 bases, the J end lost 7 bases, and 17 bases lay between the germline ends. The CDR3 loop spans 15 amino acids. CDR3 in DNA: TGTGCCAGCAGCCAACCCATCACCGACAGTCATGAAGCTTTCTTT. This encodes CASSQPITDSHEAFF.

Only a few counts were recorded for this clone. The chain is built from TRBV13 and TRBJ1-2; D remains unclear. In germline, CDR1 is PRHDT, CDR2 FYEKMQ (reference sequence). The V end lost 3 bases, the J end lost 0 bases, and 11 bases lay between the germline ends. There are 15 residues in the CDR3. DNA of the CDR3: TGTGCCAGCAGCTTGAGAGGGTTTACTAACTATGGCTACACCTTC. Encoded protein: CASSLRGFTNYGYTF.

V and J are TRBV11-2 and TRBJ2-3; tentatively, D is TRBD1 (6 bases). CDR1 is SGHAT, CDR2 FQNNGV, per germline. The CDR3 extends over 15 amino acids. V lost 3 bases, J lost 5 bases, and 15 bases lay in between. The CDR3 DNA reads TGTGCCAGCAGCTTTAGGGGGAAGGGCCTAGATACGCAGTATTTT. This gives the protein CASSFRGKGLDTQYF.

With regard to this clone: Other DNA sequences in this sample translate to the same CDR3. This chain uses TRBV7-9 with TRBJ1-1, with no clear D. The length of the CDR3 is 13 residues. The V and J ends lost 6 bases and 2 bases respectively, with 10 bases between them. Looked up from germline, CDR1 is SEHNR and CDR2 is FQNEAQ (reference sequence). CDR3 coding DNA: TGTGCCAGCAGTCGCCGGGGAAACACTGAAGCTTTCTTT. Its protein product is CASSRRGNTEAFF.

The CDR3 DNA follows: TGCGCCAGCAGCTGGGGACTAGCGGGAGGGGTACAAGAGACCCAGTACTTC. Translation gives CASSWGLAGGVQETQYF. The chain joins TRBV5-1 to TRBJ2-5; 16 nucleotides agree with TRBD2. Germline V gene sequence: CDR1 SGHRS, CDR2 YFSETQ. J lost 2 bases, V lost 3 bases, and 4 bases had no gene match. This CDR3 has 17 residues. Supplemented by reference TRBV5-1 and TRBJ2-5, the full variable domain reads KAGVTQTPRYLIKTRGQQVTLSCSPISGHRSVSWYQQTPGQGLQFLFEYFSETQRNKGNFPGRFSGRQFSNSRSEMNVSTLELGDSALYLCASSWGLAGGVQETQYFGPGTRLLVL.

This clone showed up just once. The V and J genes are TRBV4-3 and TRBJ2-7; 10 bases align to TRBD1. J gave up 3 bases and V 0 bases, and 5 bases lay outside the gene matches. CDR1 and CDR2 from the germline V gene are LGHNA and YSLEER. The CDR3 consists of 16 residues. CDR3 loop: CASSQDSTGGFYEQYF. In DNA, the CDR3 is TGCGCCAGCAGCCAAGATTCGACAGGGGGCTTCTACGAGCAGTACTTC.

The CDR3 DNA reads TGTGCCAGCAGCTTGGTGCAAGAGACCCAGTACTTC. The encoded protein is CASSLVQETQYF. The chain joins TRBV5-5 to TRBJ2-5; D remains ambiguous. Germline CDR1 reads SGHKS; CDR2 reads YYEKEE (reference sequence). V lost 0 bases to trimming and J lost 2 bases, with 2 bases between them. The CDR3 extends over 12 amino acids.

The rearrangement links TRBV6-5 to TRBJ2-1, with D perhaps matching TRBD1 or TRBD2 (5 bases each). Germline CDR1 MNHEY, CDR2 SVGAGI. The CDR3 is 15 amino acids. With 8 bases removed from V and 8 bases from J, the gap between germline ends came to 22 bases. The CDR3 protein is CASGAGSTIGDEQFF. The CDR3 bases are TGTGCCAGCGGGGCGGGCTCAACAATTGGCGATGAGCAGTTCTTC.

This clone showed up just once. The chain employs TRBV11-2 and TRBJ2-5, with D uncertain. The CDR3 is made up of 10 amino acids. Germline CDR1 SGHAT, CDR2 FQNNGV. The V end was cut by 5 bases, the J end by 2 bases, with 0 bases between. CDR3 residues: CASSQETQYF. The CDR3 nucleotides are TGTGCCAGCAGCCAAGAGACCCAGTACTTC.

The chain uses TRBV14 and TRBJ2-1; D unresolved. Per the germline V gene, CDR1 is SGHDN and CDR2 is FVKESK. Trimming shortened V by 3 bases and J by 9 bases, and 15 bases separated the two germline ends. The CDR3 loop spans 14 amino acids. The chain's CDR3 is CASSQALVVGEQFF. CDR3 nucleotides: TGTGCCAGCAGCCAGGCCCTCGTTGTGGGTGAGCAGTTCTTC.

The chain couples TRBV4-2 to TRBJ1-1, with D tentatively TRBD1 (6 bases). The CDR3 runs 13 residues. Trimming pared 1 base from V and 10 bases from J, leaving 13 bases between. From germline, CDR1 is LGHNA and CDR2 YNFKEQ. CDR3 protein: CASSQGTAGTAFF. Written as DNA, the CDR3 is TGTGCCAGCAGCCAAGGGACAGCGGGGACAGCTTTCTTT.

The genes are TRBV20-1 and TRBJ2-1; D unclear. The V end lost 6 bases, the J end lost 6 bases, and 9 bases lay between the germline ends. Germline-derived CDR1 and CDR2 are DFQATT and SNEGSKA (reference sequence). CDR3 size: 11 residues. Here the CDR3 reads CSAQRVNEQFF. The CDR3 nucleotides read TGCAGTGCCCAAAGGGTCAATGAGCAGTTCTTC.

This clone occurred once. V gene TRBV2 combines with J gene TRBJ2-5; the D gene is possibly TRBD2 (6 bases). The CDR3 totals 14 residues. The germline gives CDR1 SNHLY, CDR2 FYNNEI. Trimming removed 11 bases from V and 3 bases from J, with 19 bases in between. The CDR3 nucleotides are TGTGCCGGAGCCAGACTGGGGGGAGAAGAGACCCAGTACTTC. Its translation: CAGARLGGEETQYF.

The chain recombines TRBV6-5 with TRBJ1-1; 7 bases map to TRBD1. V was clipped by 0 bases and J by 5 bases; unmatched bases: 3. This CDR3 contains 14 residues. CDR1 is MNHEY, CDR2 SVGAGI, per germline. CDR3 in amino acids: CASSYSTGWTEAFF. For the CDR3, the DNA is TGTGCCAGCAGTTACTCGACAGGGTGGACTGAAGCTTTCTTT.

V gene TRBV12-5 combines with J gene TRBJ1-1; no firm D call. V dropped 7 bases and J dropped 0 bases, with 21 bases sitting between them. Germline CDR1 reads LGHNT; CDR2 reads FRNRAP. CDR3 size: 17 residues. This chain's CDR3 is CASVLITGRFMNTEAFF. The CDR3 region has the DNA TGTGCTAGTGTTCTCATAACCGGACGGTTCATGAACACTGAAGCTTTCTTT.

V usage is TRBV7-6 and J usage is TRBJ2-3, with D tentatively TRBD1 or TRBD2 (5 bases each). Germline V lookup: CDR1 SGHVS, CDR2 FNYEAQ. V lost 1 base and J lost 0, with 20 bases in between. The CDR3 sequence is 19 residues long. CDR3: CASSLELPGPPYSTDTQYF. The CDR3 nucleotides read TGTGCCAGCAGCTTAGAACTACCGGGGCCACCTTATAGCACAGATACGCAGTATTTT.

The V call is TRBV5-1, the J call TRBJ1-1; D might be TRBD1 (6 bases). V was shortened by 4 bases and J by 0 bases, with 13 bases between the two germline ends. The germline gives CDR1 SGHRS, CDR2 YFSETQ. The CDR3 consists of 15 residues. Written as DNA, the CDR3 is TGCGCCAGCAGCACCCTGGGACAAATGAACACTGAAGCTTTCTTT. Translated: CASSTLGQMNTEAFF.

The chain couples TRBV13 to TRBJ2-1, with TRBD2 matching 12 bases. V gave up 4 bases and J gave up 3 bases; unmatched junction bases: 4. The CDR3 contains 16 residues. Germline CDR1 is PRHDT and CDR2 is FYEKMQ (reference sequence). CDR3 sequence: CASSSRTSGNYNEQFF. The CDR3 bases are TGTGCCAGCAGCTCCAGGACTAGCGGGAACTACAATGAGCAGTTCTTC.

The chain joins TRBV18 to TRBJ2-2, with D perhaps being TRBD1 or TRBD2 (5 bases each). The CDR3 totals 15 residues. V lost 1 base to trimming and J lost 6 bases, with 12 bases between them. Germline loops: CDR1 KGHSH, CDR2 LQKENI. CDR3 protein: CASSPQWGRAGELFF. CDR3 nucleotide sequence: TGTGCCAGCTCACCACAATGGGGGAGAGCCGGGGAGCTGTTTTTT.

V usage is TRBV11-2 and J usage is TRBJ1-1; D unresolved. The CDR3 runs 12 residues. Germline CDR1 reads SGHAT; CDR2 reads FQNNGV. V was shortened by 3 bases and J by 4 bases, with 6 bases between the two germline ends. DNA of the CDR3: TGTGCCAGCAGCTTTAGCAGCACTGAAGCTTTCTTT. It translates to CASSFSSTEAFF.

This clone was seen more than once but under ten times. This chain uses TRBV15 with TRBJ2-2; TRBD1 aligns across 7 bases. Trimming at V came to 3 bases and at J to 9 bases, leaving 7 bases not matched to a gene. This CDR3 region has 14 residues. Looked up from germline, CDR1 is LNHNV and CDR2 is YYDKDF (reference sequence). The DNA for the CDR3 is TGTGCCACCAGCAGTCGACAGGGTGGCCGGGAGCTGTTTTTT. It translates to CATSSRQGGRELFF. The variable domain in full, completed from reference TRBV15 and TRBJ2-2, reads DAMVIQNPRYQVTQFGKPVTLSCSQTLNHNVMYWYQQKSSQAPKLLFHYYDKDFNNEADTPDNFQSRRPNTSFCFLDIRSPGLGDTAMYLCATSSRQGGRELFFGEGSRLTVL.

The CDR3 DNA reads as TGCGCCAGCAAATTTGGGGCCGACTCTAGCACAGATACGCAGTATTTT. This sequence encodes CASKFGADSSTDTQYF. V gene TRBV5-1 combines with J gene TRBJ2-3; possible D gene TRBD1, 5 bases. Trimming shortened V by 6 bases and J by 0 bases, and 17 bases separated the two germline ends. The CDR3 covers 16 residues. Germline-derived CDR1 and CDR2 are SGHRS and YFSETQ.

The chain links TRBV5-4 to TRBJ1-1; 8 nucleotides match TRBD1. The CDR3 extends over 14 amino acids. Germline V gene sequence: CDR1 SGHNT, CDR2 YYREEE (reference sequence). The V segment lost 9 bases and the J segment 5 bases; nucleotides outside the gene matches: 12. CDR3: CATGIGQGKTEAFF. Written as DNA, the CDR3 is TGTGCCACGGGGATTGGACAGGGAAAAACTGAAGCTTTCTTT. The full variable domain, its missing parts supplied by reference TRBV5-4 and TRBJ1-1, is ETGVTQSPTHLIKTRGQQVTLRCSSQSGHNTVSWYQQALGQGPQFIFQYYREEENGRGNFPPRFSGLQFPNYSSELNVNALELDDSALYLCATGIGQGKTEAFFGQGTRLTVV.

The chain employs TRBV7-8 and TRBJ2-1; TRBD2 matches 13 bases. CDR1 is SGHVS, CDR2 FQNEAQ, per germline. V was pared by 7 bases and J by 7 bases, with 4 bases of the junction left unmatched. This CDR3 region has 14 residues. The CDR3 loop is CASTTSGGANEQFF. The CDR3 DNA sequence: TGTGCCAGCACTACTAGCGGGGGGGCTAATGAGCAGTTCTTC.

This chain joins TRBV18 and TRBJ1-1; 10 nucleotides line up with TRBD1. This CDR3 has 14 residues. Germline V lookup: CDR1 KGHSH, CDR2 LQKENI. V trimming: 6 bases; J trimming: 1 base; junction bases outside the gene matches: 2. The DNA of the CDR3 is TGTGCCAGCTCTCGGACAGGGGGGAACACTGAAGCTTTCTTT. As protein: CASSRTGGNTEAFF.

This clone has just one count. The chain employs TRBV25-1 and TRBJ2-1; 8 nucleotides match TRBD2. The CDR3 extends over 16 amino acids. Germline CDR1 reads MGHDK; CDR2 reads SYGVNS. Losses at the gene ends were 6 bases for V and 5 bases for J; bases not matched to a gene: 12. In DNA, the CDR3 is TGTGCCAGCAGCTACCAAATAGCGGGGTTGAACAATGAGCAGTTCTTC. It encodes CASSYQIAGLNNEQFF.

The chain carries TRBV6-5 and TRBJ1-2; D gene ambiguous. The CDR3 extends over 13 amino acids. V was shortened by 3 bases and J by 7 bases, with 12 bases between the two germline ends. CDR1 and CDR2 from the germline V gene are MNHEY and SVGAGI. DNA of the CDR3: TGTGCCAGCAGTTATAGTCCGGGAGCTGGCTACACCTTC. Translated: CASSYSPGAGYTF.

The J gene is TRBJ1-5, the V gene TRBV19, with D perhaps matching TRBD1 (6 bases). Between the trimmed V and J ends, which lost 7 bases and 15 bases, there was a span of 22 bases. The CDR3 has 13 amino acids. Per germline, CDR1 LNHDA and CDR2 SQIVND (reference sequence). In nucleotides, the CDR3 is TGTGCCAGTATAGGCCCCGGGACACTGCGACTGCATTTT. Amino acid sequence: CASIGPGTLRLHF. The full variable domain, rest sourced from reference TRBV19 and TRBJ1-5, is DGGITQSPKYLFRKEGQNVTLSCEQNLNHDAMYWYRQDPGQGLRLIYYSQIVNDFQKGDIAEGYSVSREKKESFPLTVTSAQKNPTAFYLCASIGPGTLRLHFGDGTRLSIL.

This sequence joins TRBV11-3 and TRBJ1-1, with D unclear. The germline V gene has CDR1 SGHNT and CDR2 YENEEA. V lost 2 bases and J 4 bases, leaving 8 bases between the germline ends. The length of the CDR3 is 13 residues. The CDR3 is CASSLWRSTEAFF. DNA for the CDR3: TGTGCCAGCAGCTTATGGAGGAGCACTGAAGCTTTCTTT.

CDR3 nucleotides: TGTGCCAGCAGCCCCAGGGGCTCCACAGATACGCAGTATTTT. It yields the protein CASSPRGSTDTQYF. V and J are TRBV6-6 and TRBJ2-3; D possibly corresponds to TRBD1 (6 bases). This CDR3 has 14 amino acids. From germline, CDR1 is MNHNY and CDR2 SVGAGI (reference sequence). The V and J ends lost 6 bases and 2 bases respectively, with 12 bases between them.